This T cell receptor (beta chain) emerged from a study of regulatory T cells in long-lasting Graves disease. This clonotype was recorded many times. Its antigen is not known. Time point: newly diagnosed GD, antithyroid drugs for less than 3 months. The TCR library was made from RNA extracted from PBMCs. Trimming removed 3 bases from V and 1 base from J, with 12 bases in between. The CDR3 has 15 amino acids. Findings and caveats of the study: Investigators studied peripheral blood only, not thyroid tissue.

Building of the TCR beta libraries involved iRepertoire HTBI primers and Arm-PCR of CDR3 regions. Using its own MiXCR run on the multiplex PCR reads, TCRdb lists one record per CDR3 protein. The sample yields 560,000 or so distinct CDR3 sequences, approximately 16% seen once. The same sample was also studied in work on T cells in Graves' hyperthyroidism and ophthalmopathy. That publication notes: Thyroid ultrasound and orbital computed tomography, with clinical symptoms and serum thyroxine and TRAb, informed diagnoses. When the TCR CDR3 underwent first-round RT-PCR, the HTBI primer set was used.

The source of this sequence is a man aged 18 to 35 with Graves disease. The V and J genes are TRBV12-3 or TRBV12-4 and TRBJ1-2; a possible D gene is TRBD1 (6 bases). The source material was peripheral blood mononuclear cells (PBMCs), sampled at new diagnosis, from a patient treated with antithyroid drugs. DNA of the CDR3: TGTGCCAGCAGTTTGACAGGATCCTTTAACTATGGCTACACCTTC. Encoded protein: CASSLTGSFNYGYTF.